A selection of T cell receptor beta chains follows, all from one sample in a study of PD-1 blockade in mismatch repair-deficient tumors. Produced via immunoSEQ multiplex PCR; TCRdb's table is partial and in-frame only. The profile shows more than 15,000 clones, 80% to 85% of them singletons. Sample: PBMCs, taken 4 weeks after starting pembrolizumab. All receptors derive from an adult with mismatch repair-deficient cancer. The CDR3 runs from the conserved cysteine through the conserved F or W. The D gene is left open where the match is weak. Size is stated for part of the rows, as once, few or many counts, or as a class when the clone is expanded.

v_call,cdr3_length,j_call,d_call,clone_size,cdr3_nt,cdr3_aa
TRBV11-2,16,TRBJ2-2,TRBD2,once,TGTGCCAGCAGCTTAGGCGGGAGAGTCGACGCCGGGGAGCTGTTTTTT,CASSLGGRVDAGELFF
TRBV28,17,TRBJ1-1,-,-,TGTGCCAGCAGTTTGGAGAGGGGAGGGTACATGAACACTGAAGCTTTCTTT,CASSLERGGYMNTEAFF
TRBV7-9,13,TRBJ1-4,-,-,TGTGCCAGCAGCCGGGTCCAAAATGAAAAACTGTTTTTT,CASSRVQNEKLFF
TRBV7-3,13,TRBJ2-5,-,-,TGTGCCAGCAGCTTAAGCAGACAAGAGACCCAGTACTTC,CASSLSRQETQYF
TRBV5-8,15,TRBJ2-5,TRBD2,once,TGTGCCAGCAGCCTCGGGACTAGCGCCGAAGAGACCCAGTACTTC,CASSLGTSAEETQYF
TRBV27,16,TRBJ1-2,TRBD1,-,TGTGCCAGCAGTTTCAGGACAGGGAGGATTGGGGACGGCTACACCTTC,CASSFRTGRIGDGYTF
TRBV5-4,12,TRBJ1-1,-,-,TGTGCCAGCAGAGGAGCGGGCACTGAAGCTTTCTTT,CASRGAGTEAFF
TRBV6-5,15,TRBJ2-2,-,-,TGTGCCAGCCGATCGTACGGGGGAGGCACCGGGGAGCTGTTTTTT,CASRSYGGGTGELFF
TRBV9,16,TRBJ2-7,-,-,TGTGCCAGCAGCGTAGGGGGGTCTAGCGCGTCCTACGAGCAGTACTTC,CASSVGGSSASYEQYF
TRBV7-9,17,TRBJ1-1,TRBD1,-,TGTGCCAGCACCGCCTTCTCGACAGGGCAAATGAACACTGAAGCTTTCTTT,CASTAFSTGQMNTEAFF
TRBV6-6,14,TRBJ1-5,-,-,TGTGCCAGCAGGGATACAGGGCCCAATCAGCCCCAGCATTTT,CASRDTGPNQPQHF
TRBV7-2,15,TRBJ2-7,TRBD2,few,TGTGCCAGCAGCTTAGGCGGGAGGCTCTTCTACGAGCAGTACTTC,CASSLGGRLFYEQYF
TRBV11-3,18,TRBJ1-1,TRBD1,-,TGTGCCAGCAGCGAATTAGCGACAGGGGGCGCGGGAAACACTGAAGCTTTCTTT,CASSELATGGAGNTEAFF
TRBV28,16,TRBJ2-3,-,-,TGTGCCAGCAGCCCACCGACGGGGACATTCACAGATACGCAGTATTTT,CASSPPTGTFTDTQYF
TRBV4-1,15,TRBJ1-1,TRBD1,-,TGCGCCAGCAGCCAAGTAGGGACAGCGAACACTGAAGCTTTCTTT,CASSQVGTANTEAFF
TRBV19,16,TRBJ2-1,-,-,TGTGCCAGTAGTTTTACGGATAGCCTAATGACTAATGAGCAGTTCTTC,CASSFTDSLMTNEQFF
TRBV28,17,TRBJ1-5,TRBD1,-,TGTGCCAGCAGTCCCGCCGGACAGGTGAGAAGCAATCAGCCCCAGCATTTT,CASSPAGQVRSNQPQHF
TRBV28,16,TRBJ2-3,TRBD2,-,TGTGCCAGCAGTTCTTCTAGCGGGACTAACACAGATACGCAGTATTTT,CASSSSSGTNTDTQYF
TRBV18,14,TRBJ1-6,-,-,TGTGCCAGCTCACCAACAGGAGTAGATTCACCCCTCCACTTT,CASSPTGVDSPLHF
TRBV4-1,16,TRBJ2-7,TRBD1,few,TGCGCCAGCAGCCAATCGACAGGGGGTTCCTCCTACGAGCAGTACTTC,CASSQSTGGSSYEQYF
TRBV5-3,16,TRBJ1-3,-,-,TGTGCCAGAAGCCACACCCAGGGTTTCAGTAGAAACACCATATATTTT,CARSHTQGFSRNTIYF
TRBV5-4,16,TRBJ2-5,TRBD2,-,TGTGCCAGCAGCCTCTATAGCGGGAGGACCATTCAAGAGCAGTACTTC,CASSLYSGRTIQEQYF
TRBV5-6,15,TRBJ2-7,TRBD1,-,TGTGCCAGCAGTGCACGGGACAGGGGTTTCCACGAGCAGTACTTC,CASSARDRGFHEQYF
TRBV7-8,16,TRBJ2-1,-,-,TGTGCCAGCAGCTTAAGGGGCAGACAGACCTACAATGAGCAGTTCTTC,CASSLRGRQTYNEQFF
TRBV21-1,13,TRBJ1-5,-,-,TGTGCCAGCAGAACAGGAGGCAATCAGCCCCAGCATTTT,CASRTGGNQPQHF
TRBV30,14,TRBJ1-5,TRBD1,-,TGTGCCTGGAGTGTAGGACAGGGAAATCAGCCCCAGCATTTT,CAWSVGQGNQPQHF
TRBV7-9,13,TRBJ1-1,-,-,TGTGCCAGCAGCCCTATGATGAACACTGAAGCTTTCTTT,CASSPMMNTEAFF
TRBV14,14,TRBJ1-1,-,-,TGTGCCAGCAGCCGCCCAGGGATGAACACTGAAGCTTTCTTT,CASSRPGMNTEAFF
TRBV6-6,11,TRBJ1-4,-,-,TGTGCCAGCAGGGGGGGGGAAAAACTGTTTTTT,CASRGGEKLFF
TRBV9,17,TRBJ2-2,TRBD2,-,TGTGCCAGCAGCGGGCTAGCGGGAGGGACTAACACCGGGGAGCTGTTTTTT,CASSGLAGGTNTGELFF
TRBV19,13,TRBJ2-5,-,-,TGTGCCAGTAGGCTTGGACTCAGCGGTGAGCAGTACTTC,CASRLGLSGEQYF
TRBV9,19,TRBJ1-3,-,-,TGTGCCAGCAGCGAGGGGCAAGGGCCCGCGCCTTATTCGGGAAACACCATATATTTT,CASSEGQGPAPYSGNTIYF
TRBV30,11,TRBJ1-4,-,-,TGTGCCTGGACAGCTAATGAAAAACTGTTTTTT,CAWTANEKLFF
TRBV7-2,11,TRBJ2-5,-,-,TGTGCCAGCAGCCAACAAGAGACCCAGTACTTC,CASSQQETQYF
TRBV11-2,14,TRBJ2-5,TRBD1,few,TGTGCCAGCAGCTCTACAGGGGTCCAAGAGACCCAGTACTTC,CASSSTGVQETQYF
TRBV28,15,TRBJ2-1,TRBD2,-,TGTGCCAGCAGTTCTAGCGGGAGGTCCTACAATGAGCAGTTCTTC,CASSSSGRSYNEQFF
TRBV30,15,TRBJ2-4,-,-,TGTGCCTGGAGTGTTACAGGGCCAGCCAAAAACATTCAGTACTTC,CAWSVTGPAKNIQYF
TRBV5-1,15,TRBJ2-6,TRBD2,-,TGCGCCAGCAGCTTCGGGGGGTCTGGGGCCAACGTCCTGACTTTC,CASSFGGSGANVLTF
TRBV7-9,14,TRBJ1-1,-,-,TGTGCCAGCAGCGTCACGCACATGAACACTGAAGCTTTCTTT,CASSVTHMNTEAFF